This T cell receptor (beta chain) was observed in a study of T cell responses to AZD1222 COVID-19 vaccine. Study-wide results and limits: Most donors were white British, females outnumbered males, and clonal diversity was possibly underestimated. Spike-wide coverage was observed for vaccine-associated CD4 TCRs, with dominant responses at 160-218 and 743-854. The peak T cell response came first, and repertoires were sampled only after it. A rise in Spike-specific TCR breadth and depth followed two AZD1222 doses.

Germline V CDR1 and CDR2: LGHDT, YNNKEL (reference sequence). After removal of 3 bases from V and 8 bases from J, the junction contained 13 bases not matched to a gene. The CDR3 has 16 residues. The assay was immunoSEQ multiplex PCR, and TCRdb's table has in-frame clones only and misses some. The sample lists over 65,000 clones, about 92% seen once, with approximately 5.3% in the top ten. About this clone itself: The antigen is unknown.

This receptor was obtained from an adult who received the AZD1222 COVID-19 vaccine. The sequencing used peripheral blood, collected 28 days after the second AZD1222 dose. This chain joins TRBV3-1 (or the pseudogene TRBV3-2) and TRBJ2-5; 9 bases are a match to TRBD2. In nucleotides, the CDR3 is TGTGCCAGCAGCCATGGCGGGGGGGCCGTCGGAGATACCCAGTACTTC. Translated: CASSHGGGAVGDTQYF.